The rows below give T cell receptor beta chains drawn from one sample of a study of blood T cell repertoires in COVID-19. Measured with immunoSEQ multiplex PCR; TCRdb has only the in-frame clones, and not every one. Of hundreds of thousands of clones detected, roughly 90% appear once; the ten largest clones hold 4% to 5.5%. Sequencing was carried out using peripheral blood. These receptors came from a woman aged 30 to 39 with acute or convalescent COVID-19. Each CDR3 is given with its conserved first and last residue. D genes are given only for firm matches. Clone sizes are given selectively: once, few, many, or a class where the clone is expanded.

cdr3_aa	cdr3_nt	v_call	j_call	d_call	clone_size
CASSPYQETQYF	TGTGCCAGCTCACCCTACCAAGAGACCCAGTACTTC	TRBV18	TRBJ2-5	-	few
CASSREQGPYNEQFF	TGTGCCAGCAGCCGAGAACAGGGGCCATACAATGAGCAGTTCTTC	TRBV11-2	TRBJ2-1	TRBD1	-
CASSEGPTRNTIYF	TGTGCCAGCAGTGAGGGGCCTACGAGAAACACCATATATTTT	TRBV6-1	TRBJ1-3	-	few
CASSIPGLGGETQYF	TGTGCCAGTAGTATACCTGGGTTGGGGGGAGAGACCCAGTACTTC	TRBV19	TRBJ2-5	-	-
CASSLTGLGEKLFF	TGTGCCAGCTCACTAACAGGGCTCGGTGAAAAACTGTTTTTT	TRBV18	TRBJ1-4	-	-
CASSAAPGQGIYTF	TGTGCCAGCAGTGCAGCTCCGGGACAGGGGATCTACACCTTC	TRBV2	TRBJ1-2	TRBD1	-
CATSKQGSNEQFF	TGTGCCACCAGTAAGCAGGGGTCCAATGAGCAGTTCTTC	TRBV24-1	TRBJ2-1	-	once
CASSELGRGGPQHF	TGTGCCAGCAGTGAATTAGGCCGCGGGGGGCCCCAGCATTTT	TRBV6-1	TRBJ1-5	-	-
CATSREYSSYEQYF	TGTGCCACCAGCAGAGAGTACAGCTCCTACGAGCAGTACTTC	TRBV15	TRBJ2-7	-	-
CASRKTGAYEQYF	TGTGCCAGCCGTAAGACAGGGGCCTACGAGCAGTACTTC	TRBV3-1/TRBV3-2	TRBJ2-7	TRBD1	-
CASSRQGLHYEQYF	TGTGCCAGCAGTCGACAGGGCCTCCACTACGAGCAGTACTTC	TRBV27	TRBJ2-7	TRBD1	once
CASRRQGAEDTGELFF	TGTGCCAGCAGAAGACAGGGGGCTGAGGACACCGGGGAGCTGTTTTTT	TRBV6-6	TRBJ2-2	TRBD1	-
CASSQGLVYTF	TGTGCCAGCAGCCAAGGACTTGTTTACACCTTC	TRBV14	TRBJ1-2	-	-
CASSKGGPCWTGSNEQYF	TGTGCCAGCAGCAAAGGGGGGCCCTGCTGGACAGGGAGCAACGAGCAGTACTTC	TRBV21-1	TRBJ2-7	-	once
CASSLGGLNTEAFF	TGTGCCAGCAGCTTGGGGGGCCTGAACACTGAAGCTTTCTTT	TRBV5-4	TRBJ1-1	-	-
CASSTVAGGYNEQFF	TGTGCCAGTAGTACTGTGGCGGGGGGGTACAATGAGCAGTTCTTC	TRBV19	TRBJ2-1	TRBD2	-
CASSIVISGVGTKNNEQFF	TGTGCCAGTAGTATCGTAATCTCTGGGGTGGGGACAAAGAACAATGAGCAGTTCTTC	TRBV19	TRBJ2-1	-	-
CATSEARTSANVLTF	TGTGCCACCAGTGAAGCTAGGACTAGCGCCAACGTCCTGACTTTC	TRBV24-1	TRBJ2-6	TRBD2	-
CASSRLAGLYEQYF	TGTGCCAGCAGTCGACTAGCGGGGCTCTACGAGCAGTACTTC	TRBV6-5	TRBJ2-7	TRBD2	-
CASSSDSDNQPQHF	TGTGCCAGCAGCTCGGACTCGGATAATCAGCCCCAGCATTTT	TRBV7-9	TRBJ1-5	-	-
CASSQETPGGTSPNEQFF	TGTGCCAGCAGCCAAGAAACTCCGGGAGGGACCTCTCCCAATGAGCAGTTCTTC	TRBV4-2	TRBJ2-1	TRBD2	-
CSGVNNQPQHF	TGCAGTGGCGTAAACAATCAGCCCCAGCATTTT	TRBV20-1	TRBJ1-5	-	-
CATSDFSGQGIHEQYF	TGTGCCACCAGTGATTTCTCGGGACAGGGTATCCACGAGCAGTACTTC	TRBV24-1	TRBJ2-7	TRBD1	-
CASSQGPGQGADFVTNEKLFF	TGTGCCAGCAGCCAAGGACCGGGACAGGGGGCGGATTTTGTAACTAATGAAAAACTGTTTTTT	TRBV3-1/TRBV3-2	TRBJ1-4	TRBD1	-
CASSQVERGGSDTQYF	TGCGCCAGCAGCCAAGTAGAGCGGGGGGGGTCAGATACGCAGTATTTT	TRBV4-1	TRBJ2-3	TRBD2	-
CASSSGFGGTSTDTQYF	TGTGCCAGCAGCTCCGGATTCGGGGGGACTAGCACAGATACGCAGTATTTT	TRBV11-2	TRBJ2-3	TRBD2	-
CASSRSGQETQYF	TGTGCCAGTAGTAGGTCGGGACAAGAGACCCAGTACTTC	TRBV19	TRBJ2-5	-	-
CATRSEGSAEAFF	TGTGCCACCAGGTCGGAGGGGAGCGCTGAAGCTTTCTTT	TRBV2	TRBJ1-1	-	few
CASSLWTGTIQYF	TGTGCCAGCAGCTTGTGGACAGGAACCATTCAGTACTTC	TRBV5-6	TRBJ2-4	TRBD1	-
CAFQGRMINEKLFF	TGTGCCTTTCAGGGGCGGATGATCAATGAAAAACTGTTTTTT	TRBV30	TRBJ1-4	-	-
CASSLALRGSSGNTIYF	TGTGCCAGCAGCTTAGCGCTAAGGGGGTCCTCTGGAAACACCATATATTTT	TRBV7-8	TRBJ1-3	-	few
CASSYRAEDTQYF	TGTGCCAGCAGTTACAGGGCGGAAGATACGCAGTATTTT	TRBV27	TRBJ2-3	-	-
CASSLGHGYTF	TGTGCCAGCAGCTTGGGGCATGGCTACACCTTC	TRBV7-3	TRBJ1-2	-	-
CASSQETSDDTGELFF	TGCGCCAGCAGCCAAGAAACTAGCGACGACACCGGGGAGCTGTTTTTT	TRBV4-1	TRBJ2-2	TRBD2	-
CASSLGQAWGETQYF	TGTGCCAGCAGCTTGGGACAGGCCTGGGGGGAGACCCAGTACTTC	TRBV7-2	TRBJ2-5	TRBD1	-
CASSSLRTGAEAFF	TGTGCCAGCAGCAGTCTACGAACGGGTGCTGAAGCTTTCTTT	TRBV3-1/TRBV3-2	TRBJ1-1	-	-
CASSATGYGETQYF	TGTGCCAGCAGCGCAACAGGGTATGGCGAGACCCAGTACTTC	TRBV9	TRBJ2-5	-	-
CASSYSALGLAIDQPQHF	TGTGCCAGCAGTTACTCGGCCCTGGGTCTAGCAATCGATCAGCCCCAGCATTTT	TRBV6-2/TRBV6-3	TRBJ1-5	-	-
CASSIQGNYGYTF	TGTGCCAGCAGCATACAGGGGAACTATGGCTACACCTTC	TRBV11-2	TRBJ1-2	TRBD1	-
CASSERGGAYNEQFF	TGTGCCAGCAGTGAGCGGGGGGGCGCCTACAATGAGCAGTTCTTC	TRBV7-8	TRBJ2-1	TRBD2	-
CASNSWTGSDQETQYF	TGTGCCAGCAATTCATGGACAGGGTCGGACCAAGAGACCCAGTACTTC	TRBV5-4	TRBJ2-5	TRBD1	-
CASSVSDSLTTGELFF	TGTGCCAGCAGCGTTTCGGACAGTCTTACCACCGGGGAGCTGTTTTTT	TRBV9	TRBJ2-2	-	-
CASSVGGGLTYEQYF	TGTGCCAGCAGCGTAGGGGGGGGGCTTACCTACGAGCAGTACTTC	TRBV6-5	TRBJ2-7	-	-
CASSSRGSGDTQYF	TGTGCCAGCAGCTCGCGGGGGTCCGGGGATACGCAGTATTTT	TRBV7-8	TRBJ2-3	TRBD2	-
CASSIARTGGTDTQYF	TGTGCCAGTAGTATAGCTAGGACAGGGGGCACAGATACGCAGTATTTT	TRBV19	TRBJ2-3	TRBD1	-
CSALPGTQYF	TGCAGTGCCCTCCCCGGGACCCAGTACTTC	TRBV20-1	TRBJ2-5	-	-
CASSYSRGGTTGELFF	TGCGCCAGCAGCTACTCCAGGGGTGGAACCACCGGGGAGCTGTTTTTT	TRBV5-1	TRBJ2-2	-	-
CASSWQGETQYF	TGCGCCAGCAGCTGGCAGGGCGAGACCCAGTACTTC	TRBV4-1	TRBJ2-5	-	-
CASSLWTDSGNTIYF	TGTGCCAGCAGCTTATGGACAGACTCTGGAAACACCATATATTTT	TRBV7-9	TRBJ1-3	-	-
CASSQDPRWSPLHF	TGTGCCAGCAGCCAAGACCCGCGGTGGTCACCCCTCCACTTT	TRBV3-1/TRBV3-2	TRBJ1-6	-	-
CASSSSLAGATNTGELFF	TGCGCCAGCAGCTCCAGTCTAGCGGGGGCCACTAACACCGGGGAGCTGTTTTTT	TRBV5-1	TRBJ2-2	TRBD2	-
CASSGGSGGSEQYF	TGCGCCAGCAGCGGGGGATCTGGGGGTTCCGAGCAGTACTTC	TRBV10-1	TRBJ2-7	-	-
CASSPGLSAPFF	TGTGCCAGCAGCCCAGGACTTTCAGCACCGTTCTTC	TRBV11-2	TRBJ2-1	-	-
CASSPHSGGARYEQYF	TGCGCCAGCAGCCCCCATAGCGGGGGGGCTAGGTACGAGCAGTACTTC	TRBV5-1	TRBJ2-7	TRBD2	-
CASSQDSWTSGMESGELFF	TGCGCCAGCAGCCAAGATTCGTGGACTAGCGGCATGGAATCCGGGGAGCTGTTTTTT	TRBV4-1	TRBJ2-2	TRBD2	-
CASSVPEASGGTSSYNEQFF	TGTGCCAGCAGCGTACCTGAGGCTAGCGGGGGAACAAGCTCCTACAATGAGCAGTTCTTC	TRBV9	TRBJ2-1	TRBD2	once
CASSPGQEDGYTF	TGTGCCAGCAGTCCGGGACAGGAAGATGGCTACACCTTC	TRBV12-3/TRBV12-4	TRBJ1-2	TRBD1	-
CASSPGGRGNQPQHF	TGTGCCAGCAGCCCCGGGGGACGAGGCAATCAGCCCCAGCATTTT	TRBV7-2	TRBJ1-5	-	-
CASTEQGYYEQYF	TGTGCCAGCACCGAACAGGGATACTACGAGCAGTACTTC	TRBV11-2	TRBJ2-7	-	-